This T cell receptor (beta chain) is drawn from a study of T cell repertoires in cytomegalovirus infection (dated by TCRdb to the late 2010s). As for the study more broadly: The HLA type of each donor mattered for the analysis, because public TCR beta signatures pointed to carriage of CMV infection along with the matching HLA type. What the research found in general, with its limitations: In both this cohort and an independent cohort of 352 donors, the cumulative frequency of public TCR beta family members distinguished carriers of CMV infection plus the relevant HLA type. The ex vivo response was dominated by HLA-C-restricted CMV-specific TCR beta clonotypes, which also provided the single most frequent clonotype in two of eight donors.

There are 16 amino acids in the CDR3, from cysteine to phenylalanine inclusive. The read is trimmed to its CDR3 DNA, 48 bases read in frame from base 1. Deletion took 1 base off V and 0 bases off J, with a span of 11 bases between the germline ends. The germline V gene yields SGHVS for CDR1 and FNYEAQ for CDR2. For this clonotype: The antigen it binds to is not known. Base qualities are missing; no much larger clone stands one base away.

Reads for this sample came from an Illumina HiSeq 1500. The public reads were quality trimmed at Q25 with fastp and then assembled into clones with MiXCR by TCRdb, keeping productive beta chains. Every entry covers one CDR3 protein and lists the most common genes and DNA from its rows. In this sample the table shows about 130,000 distinct CDR3 sequences, around 25% of which occur a single time. In total, the top ten clones hold 30% to 40% of the sample. Sequencing was performed on PBMCs, sequenced either directly or after in vitro stimulation (not recorded which). This sequence was found in a human donor in good health (CMV status not recorded). Some clones in this sample may be carry-over from other donors' samples. The rearrangement combines TRBV7-6 with TRBJ2-3; the D region possibly corresponds to TRBD2 (6 bases align). CDR3 protein: CASSLGAGPSTDTQYF. The sequence in DNA is TGTGCCAGCAGCTTAGGAGCGGGTCCTAGCACAGATACGCAGTATTTT.